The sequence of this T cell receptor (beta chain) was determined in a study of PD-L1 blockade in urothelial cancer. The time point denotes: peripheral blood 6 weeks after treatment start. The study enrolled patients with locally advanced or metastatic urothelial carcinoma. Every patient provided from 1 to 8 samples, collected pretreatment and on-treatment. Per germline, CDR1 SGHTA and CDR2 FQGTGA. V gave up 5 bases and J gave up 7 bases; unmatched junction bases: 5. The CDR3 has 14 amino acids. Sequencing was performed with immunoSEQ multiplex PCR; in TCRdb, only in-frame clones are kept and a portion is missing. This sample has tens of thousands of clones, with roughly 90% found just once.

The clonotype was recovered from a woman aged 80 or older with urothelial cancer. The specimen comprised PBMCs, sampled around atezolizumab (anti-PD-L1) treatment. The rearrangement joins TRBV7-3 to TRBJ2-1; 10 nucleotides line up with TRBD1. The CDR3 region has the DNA TGTGCCAGCAGCCTAAGGGGACAGGGGAATGAGCAGTTCTTC. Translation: CASSLRGQGNEQFF.